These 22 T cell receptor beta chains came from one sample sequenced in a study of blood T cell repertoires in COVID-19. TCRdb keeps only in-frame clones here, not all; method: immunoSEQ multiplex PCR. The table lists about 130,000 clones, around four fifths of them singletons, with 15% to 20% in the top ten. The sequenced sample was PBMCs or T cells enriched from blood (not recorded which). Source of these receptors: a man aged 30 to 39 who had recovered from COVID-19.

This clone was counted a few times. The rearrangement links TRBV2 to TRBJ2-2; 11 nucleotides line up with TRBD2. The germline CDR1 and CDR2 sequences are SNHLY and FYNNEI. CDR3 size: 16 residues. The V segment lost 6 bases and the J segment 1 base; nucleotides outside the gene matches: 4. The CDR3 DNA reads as TGTGCCAGCAGCGAGGGACTAGCGGTGAACACCGGGGAGCTGTTTTTT. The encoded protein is CASSEGLAVNTGELFF.

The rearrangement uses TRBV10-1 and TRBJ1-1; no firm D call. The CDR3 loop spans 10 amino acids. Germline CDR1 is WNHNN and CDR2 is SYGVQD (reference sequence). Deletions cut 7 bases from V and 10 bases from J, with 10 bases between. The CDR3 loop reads CASKIRGAFF. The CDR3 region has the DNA TGCGCCAGCAAGATCCGAGGAGCTTTCTTT.

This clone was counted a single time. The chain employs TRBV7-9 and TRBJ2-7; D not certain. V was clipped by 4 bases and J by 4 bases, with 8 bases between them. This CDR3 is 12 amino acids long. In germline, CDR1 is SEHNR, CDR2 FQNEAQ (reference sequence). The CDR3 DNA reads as TGTGCCAGCAGCTCTCAACTTTACGAGCAGTACTTC. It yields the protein CASSSQLYEQYF.

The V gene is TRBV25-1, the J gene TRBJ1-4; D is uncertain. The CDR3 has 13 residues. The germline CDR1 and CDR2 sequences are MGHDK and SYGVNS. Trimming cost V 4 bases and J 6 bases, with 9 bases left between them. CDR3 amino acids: CASSGPPDEKLFF. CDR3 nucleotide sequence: TGTGCCAGCAGTGGCCCACCAGATGAAAAACTGTTTTTT.

Written as DNA, the CDR3 is TGTGCCAGCAGTGAAGTCGCCGGGGAGCTGTTTTTT. Residues: CASSEVAGELFF. This chain joins TRBV6-1 and TRBJ2-2; D unclear. CDR1 MNHNS and CDR2 SASEGT come from the germline V gene. The germline V and J ends were trimmed by 1 base and 6 bases, with 3 bases remaining between them. The CDR3 is 12 amino acids.

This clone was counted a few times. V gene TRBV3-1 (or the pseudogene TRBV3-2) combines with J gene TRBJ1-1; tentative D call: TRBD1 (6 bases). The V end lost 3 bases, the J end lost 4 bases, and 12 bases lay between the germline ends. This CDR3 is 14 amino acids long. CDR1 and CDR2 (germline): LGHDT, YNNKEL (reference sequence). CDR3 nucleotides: TGTGCCAGCAGCCACTCCGGGACACTCACTGAAGCTTTCTTT. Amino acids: CASSHSGTLTEAFF.

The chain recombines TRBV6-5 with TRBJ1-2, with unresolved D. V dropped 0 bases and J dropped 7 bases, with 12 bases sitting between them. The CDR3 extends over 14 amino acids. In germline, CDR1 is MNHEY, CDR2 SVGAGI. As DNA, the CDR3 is TGTGCCAGCAGTTACTCGAGAGGGAGCGGTGGCTACACCTTC. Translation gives CASSYSRGSGGYTF.

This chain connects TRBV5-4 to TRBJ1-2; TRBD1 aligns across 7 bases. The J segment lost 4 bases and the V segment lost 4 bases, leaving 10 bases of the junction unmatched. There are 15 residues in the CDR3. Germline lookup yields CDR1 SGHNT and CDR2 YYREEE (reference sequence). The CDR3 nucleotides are TGTGCCAGCAGCATCCAATTGACAGGGAGCTATGGCTACACCTTC. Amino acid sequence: CASSIQLTGSYGYTF.

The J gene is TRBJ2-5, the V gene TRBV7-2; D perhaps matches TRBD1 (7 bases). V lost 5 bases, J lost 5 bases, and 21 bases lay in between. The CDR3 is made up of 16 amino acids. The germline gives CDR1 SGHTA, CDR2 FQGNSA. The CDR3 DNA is TGTGCCAGCAGCCCGCAGGGGGGCAAGAGGTGGGAGACCCAGTACTTC. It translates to CASSPQGGKRWETQYF.

The DNA for the CDR3 is TGTGCCAGCGGAAACAGGGCCAGTTCCTACAATGAGCAGTTCTTC. Encoded protein: CASGNRASSYNEQFF. This chain links TRBV6-5 with TRBJ2-1; TRBD1 might be the D (6 bases). CDR1 and CDR2 (germline): MNHEY, SVGAGI. The CDR3 has 15 residues. V was cut by 8 bases and J by 1 base, with 15 bases left in between.

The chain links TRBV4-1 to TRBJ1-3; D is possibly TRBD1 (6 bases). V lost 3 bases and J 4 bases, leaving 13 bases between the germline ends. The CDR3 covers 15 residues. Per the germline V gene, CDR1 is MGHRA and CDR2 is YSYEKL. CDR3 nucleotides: TGCGCCAGCAGCCAGACTACAGGGTCAGGAAACACCATATATTTT. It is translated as CASSQTTGSGNTIYF.

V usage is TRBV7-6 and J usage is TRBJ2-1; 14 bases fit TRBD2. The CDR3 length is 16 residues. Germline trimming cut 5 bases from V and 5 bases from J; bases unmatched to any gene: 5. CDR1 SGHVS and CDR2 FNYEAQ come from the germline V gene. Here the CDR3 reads CASSPRLAGGNNEQFF. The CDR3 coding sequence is TGTGCCAGCAGCCCCAGACTAGCGGGAGGGAACAATGAGCAGTTCTTC.

Here the CDR3 DNA reads TGCGCCAGCAGCCAATTGGCAGGGGCCGGGGAAAAACTGTTTTTT. It encodes CASSQLAGAGEKLFF. The chain combines TRBV4-1 with TRBJ1-4, with D possibly matching TRBD1 (6 bases). The CDR3 extends over 15 amino acids. Germline-derived CDR1 and CDR2 are MGHRA and YSYEKL. V dropped 2 bases and J dropped 8 bases, with 15 bases sitting between them.

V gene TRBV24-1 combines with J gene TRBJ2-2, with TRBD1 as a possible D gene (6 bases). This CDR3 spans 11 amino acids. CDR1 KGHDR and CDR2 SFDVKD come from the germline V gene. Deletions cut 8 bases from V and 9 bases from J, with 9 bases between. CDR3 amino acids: CATIRGRELFF. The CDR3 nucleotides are TGTGCCACCATCAGGGGACGGGAGCTGTTTTTT.

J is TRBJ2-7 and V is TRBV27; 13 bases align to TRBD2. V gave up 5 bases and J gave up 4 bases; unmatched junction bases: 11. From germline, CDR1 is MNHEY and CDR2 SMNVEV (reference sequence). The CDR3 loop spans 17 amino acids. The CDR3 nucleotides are TGTGCCAGCAGTCACTTACTAGCGGGAGGGCCCATTTACGAGCAGTACTTC. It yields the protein CASSHLLAGGPIYEQYF.

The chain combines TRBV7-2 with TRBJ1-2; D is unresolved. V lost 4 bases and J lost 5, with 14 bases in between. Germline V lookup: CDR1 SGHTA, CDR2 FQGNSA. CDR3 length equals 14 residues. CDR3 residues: CASSSPLLTYGYTF. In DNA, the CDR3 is TGTGCCAGCAGCTCCCCTTTACTGACATATGGCTACACCTTC.

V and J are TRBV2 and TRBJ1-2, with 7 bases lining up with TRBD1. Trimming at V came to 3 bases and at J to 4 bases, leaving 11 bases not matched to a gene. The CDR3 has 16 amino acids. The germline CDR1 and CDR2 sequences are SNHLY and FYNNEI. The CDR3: CASSETRDRAPYGYTF. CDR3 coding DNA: TGTGCCAGCAGTGAGACTCGAGACAGGGCGCCCTATGGCTACACCTTC.

The CDR3 sequence: CASSLVVLLEQFF. DNA for the CDR3: TGTGCCAGCAGTTTAGTAGTGCTACTGGAGCAGTTCTTC. V gene TRBV12-3 or TRBV12-4 combines with J gene TRBJ2-1; D unclear. The CDR3 is made up of 13 amino acids. Between the trimmed V and J ends, which lost 1 base and 10 bases, there was a span of 11 bases.

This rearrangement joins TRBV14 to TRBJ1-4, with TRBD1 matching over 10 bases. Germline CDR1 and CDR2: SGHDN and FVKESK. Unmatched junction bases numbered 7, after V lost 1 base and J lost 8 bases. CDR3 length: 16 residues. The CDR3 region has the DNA TGTGCCAGCAGCCAAGCGAGGACAGGGGGAAACGAAAAACTGTTTTTT. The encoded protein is CASSQARTGGNEKLFF. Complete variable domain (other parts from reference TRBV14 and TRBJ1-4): EAGVTQFPSHSVIEKGQTVTLRCDPISGHDNLYWYRRVMGKEIKFLLHFVKESKQDESGMPNNRFLAERTGGTYSTLKVQPAELEDSGVYFCASSQARTGGNEKLFFGSGTQLSVL.

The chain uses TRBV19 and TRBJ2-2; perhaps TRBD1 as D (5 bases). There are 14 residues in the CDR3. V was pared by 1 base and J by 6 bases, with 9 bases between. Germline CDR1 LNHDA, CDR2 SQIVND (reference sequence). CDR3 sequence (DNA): TGTGCCAGTAGTATAGCACAGGCCCCCGGGGAGCTGTTTTTT. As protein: CASSIAQAPGELFF. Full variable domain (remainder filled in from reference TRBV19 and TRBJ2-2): DGGITQSPKYLFRKEGQNVTLSCEQNLNHDAMYWYRQDPGQGLRLIYYSQIVNDFQKGDIAEGYSVSREKKESFPLTVTSAQKNPTAFYLCASSIAQAPGELFFGEGSRLTVL.

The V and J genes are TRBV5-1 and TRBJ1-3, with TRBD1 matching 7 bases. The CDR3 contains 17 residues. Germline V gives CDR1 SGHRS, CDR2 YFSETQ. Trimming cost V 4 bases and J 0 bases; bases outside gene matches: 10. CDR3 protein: CASSPGGTELSGNTIYF. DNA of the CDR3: TGCGCCAGCAGCCCGGGAGGGACAGAACTCTCTGGAAACACCATATATTTT.

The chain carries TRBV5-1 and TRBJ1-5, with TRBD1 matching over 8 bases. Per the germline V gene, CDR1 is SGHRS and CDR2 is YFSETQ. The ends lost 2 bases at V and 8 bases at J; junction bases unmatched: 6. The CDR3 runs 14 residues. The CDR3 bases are TGCGCCAGCAGCTTTGCAGGGGGCAGAGAGCCCCAGCATTTT. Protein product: CASSFAGGREPQHF.